One sample yielded the 21 T cell receptor beta chains listed below, sequenced in a study of beta chain features in type 1 diabetes. Expressed TCRB transcripts were sequenced after all isolated RNA was converted to cDNA. Profiling relied on immunoSEQ multiplex PCR, and the TCRdb table lists in-frame clones only, not all of them. The table has under 500,000 clones, approximately 28% seen once; the top ten hold 0.05% to 0.07%. Sequenced sample: naive CD4+ T cells from blood. These receptors all come from a man in his late teens or twenties in good health.

The chain links TRBV25-1 to TRBJ2-5, with 8 bases that match TRBD2. The CDR3 is 14 amino acids. V shed 4 bases, J shed 5 bases, and the junction held 6 bases outside the gene matches. Germline assignment: CDR1 MGHDK and CDR2 SYGVNS. CDR3: CASSALAETETQYF. The CDR3, as DNA: TGTGCCAGCAGTGCACTAGCGGAGACGGAGACCCAGTACTTC.

This clone occurred a few times. A much larger clonotype is one base distant, so this may be a read error. The chain joins TRBV6-1 to TRBJ2-1, with D unclear. This CDR3 region has 11 residues. Germline V gene data show CDR1 as MNHNS and CDR2 as SASEGT. V was trimmed by 6 bases and J by 4 bases, leaving 4 bases between them. CDR3 region: CASSPYNEQFF. As DNA, the CDR3 is TGTGCCAGCAGCCCATACAATGAGCAGTTCTTC.

In its sample, this clone was seen a few times. The V and J genes are TRBV28 and TRBJ2-1; D is perhaps TRBD1 (6 bases). V was cut by 8 bases and J by 2 bases, with 19 bases left in between. Germline V gene sequence: CDR1 MDHEN, CDR2 SYDVKM. The CDR3 covers 16 residues. The CDR3 coding sequence is TGTGCCAGCGCTGGGAGACAGGCCTACGCCTACAATGAGCAGTTCTTC. This codes for CASAGRQAYAYNEQFF.

This clone was seen just once. The chain is built from TRBV5-1 and TRBJ1-1; D not certain. Germline V lookup: CDR1 SGHRS, CDR2 YFSETQ. V dropped 0 bases and J dropped 4 bases, with 7 bases sitting between them. This CDR3 spans 13 amino acids. DNA for the CDR3: TGCGCCAGCAGCTTGGTGGGAATCACTGAAGCTTTCTTT. It codes for CASSLVGITEAFF.

This clone was observed a few times. The chain couples TRBV30 to TRBJ2-3; TRBD1 aligns across 8 bases. CDR1 is GTSNPN and CDR2 is SVGIG in the germline V gene (reference sequence). This CDR3 has 14 residues. Germline trimming cut 7 bases from V and 1 base from J; bases unmatched to any gene: 7. The CDR3 DNA reads TGTGCCTCGACCAGGGGACAGGGCACAGATACGCAGTATTTT. Protein product: CASTRGQGTDTQYF.

The chain links TRBV4-3 to TRBJ2-1; 8 positions agree with TRBD2. This CDR3 is built from 14 residues. CDR1 is LGHNA and CDR2 is YSLEER in the germline V gene. The J segment lost 8 bases and the V segment lost 4 bases, leaving 7 bases of the junction unmatched. CDR3 residues: CASSRGLALDEQFF. The DNA of the CDR3 is TGCGCCAGCAGCCGAGGACTAGCTCTTGATGAGCAGTTCTTC.

This sequence joins TRBV7-9 and TRBJ2-3; 11 nucleotides agree with TRBD2. Germline trimming cut 6 bases from V and 2 bases from J; bases unmatched to any gene: 10. The length of the CDR3 is 17 residues. Germline assignment: CDR1 SEHNR and CDR2 FQNEAQ (reference sequence). The CDR3 loop is CASRAPGLAEITDTQYF. The CDR3 nucleotides are TGTGCCAGCAGGGCGCCGGGACTAGCGGAAATCACAGATACGCAGTATTTT.

The chain couples TRBV28 to TRBJ2-3; TRBD2 matches at 7 bases. Trimming cost V 4 bases and J 5 bases; bases outside gene matches: 9. CDR3 size: 15 residues. CDR1 and CDR2 from the germline V gene are MDHEN and SYDVKM. The CDR3 DNA reads TGTGCCAGCAGTTCCGGGTGGGAGGGTGAAGATACGCAGTATTTT. Protein sequence: CASSSGWEGEDTQYF. Complete variable domain (other parts from reference TRBV28 and TRBJ2-3): DVKVTQSSRYLVKRTGEKVFLECVQDMDHENMFWYRQDPGLGLRLIYFSYDVKMKEKGDIPEGYSVSREKKERFSLILESASTNQTSMYLCASSSGWEGEDTQYFGPGTRLTVL.

The rearrangement links TRBV4-1 to TRBJ2-4, with 13 bases identical to TRBD2. The ends lost 5 bases at V and 4 bases at J; junction bases unmatched: 8. CDR1 is MGHRA, CDR2 YSYEKL, per germline. The length of the CDR3 is 17 residues. As DNA, the CDR3 is TGCGCCAGCAGCGCCGTAACGGGACTAGCGGGGAAAAACATTCAGTACTTC. Translated: CASSAVTGLAGKNIQYF.

J is TRBJ2-1 and V is TRBV7-9, with 9 bases aligning to TRBD1. Trimming took 5 bases from V and 2 from J; bases not matched to a gene: 7. From germline, CDR1 is SEHNR and CDR2 FQNEAQ (reference sequence). The CDR3 extends over 16 amino acids. The CDR3 spells CASSLGTGRPYNEQFF. CDR3 coding DNA: TGTGCCAGCAGCCTGGGGACAGGGAGGCCCTACAATGAGCAGTTCTTC.

This chain uses TRBV7-2 with TRBJ2-1, with a tentative D call TRBD2 (6 bases). Trimming removed 1 base at V and 3 bases at J, with 10 bases between. In germline, CDR1 is SGHTA, CDR2 FQGNSA. This CDR3 is built from 15 residues. The DNA of the CDR3 is TGTGCCAGCAGCTTAGGTGGGAGGAGCTACAATGAGCAGTTCTTC. It specifies CASSLGGRSYNEQFF.

The rearrangement joins TRBV25-1 to TRBJ2-7, with D perhaps TRBD2 (6 bases). Germline V gene data show CDR1 as MGHDK and CDR2 as SYGVNS. There are 12 residues in the CDR3. Trimming shortened V by 7 bases and J by 4 bases, and 11 bases separated the two germline ends. Here the CDR3 reads CASNSGVYEQYF. CDR3 DNA: TGTGCCAGCAACTCGGGGGTGTACGAGCAGTACTTC.

The rearrangement links TRBV15 to TRBJ2-5; the D gene is possibly TRBD1 (5 bases). V was clipped by 9 bases and J by 3 bases, with 20 bases between them. There are 15 residues in the CDR3. Germline CDR1 and CDR2: LNHNV and YYDKDF (reference sequence). CDR3 loop: CATERGRAMKETQYF. The CDR3 coding sequence is TGTGCCACGGAGCGTGGCAGGGCGATGAAAGAGACCCAGTACTTC.

The rearrangement links TRBV5-1 to TRBJ1-4; 7 bases agree with TRBD1. Losses at the gene ends were 0 bases for V and 7 bases for J; bases not matched to a gene: 3. Per the germline V gene, CDR1 is SGHRS and CDR2 is YFSETQ. The CDR3 is 14 amino acids. The CDR3 sequence is CASSLDRGSEKLFF. The DNA of the CDR3 is TGCGCCAGCAGCTTGGACAGGGGATCTGAAAAACTGTTTTTT.

The J gene is TRBJ2-7, the V gene TRBV29-1, with D unresolved. This CDR3 has 14 amino acids. The V gene lost 7 bases and the J gene lost 4 bases, with 20 bases spanning the gap. Germline V lookup: CDR1 SQVTM, CDR2 ANQGSEA. In DNA form, the CDR3 reads TGCAGCGGAAGTCCACAGAGCTCGGCGTACGAGCAGTACTTC. Translated, it gives CSGSPQSSAYEQYF.

The V call is TRBV6-6, the J call TRBJ2-2, with 7 bases matching TRBD1. This CDR3 region has 15 residues. Per germline, CDR1 MNHNY and CDR2 SVGAGI (reference sequence). Trimming at V came to 2 bases and at J to 5 bases, leaving 5 bases not matched to a gene. CDR3 bases: TGTGCCAGCAGTTACCGGACAGGCGCTACCGGGGAGCTGTTTTTT. This translates into CASSYRTGATGELFF.

This clone was seen only a few times. The chain employs TRBV9 and TRBJ1-4, with D unresolved. The CDR3 length is 14 residues. Germline V lookup: CDR1 SGDLS, CDR2 YYNGEE. The germline V and J ends were trimmed by 0 bases and 7 bases, with 10 bases remaining between them. The CDR3 here is CASSVALSGEKLFF. In DNA, the CDR3 is TGTGCCAGCAGCGTAGCCCTCTCGGGTGAAAAACTGTTTTTT.

This chain links TRBV7-2 with TRBJ2-7; 8 bases are shared with TRBD2. The CDR3 is 15 residues long. With V trimmed by 1 base and J by 0 bases, 2 bases remained unmatched. Germline V lookup: CDR1 SGHTA, CDR2 FQGNSA. In DNA, the CDR3 is TGTGCCAGCAGCTTAGACGCGGGAGGCTCCTACGAGCAGTACTTC. Translated, it gives CASSLDAGGSYEQYF.

The chain employs TRBV7-9 and TRBJ1-1; perhaps TRBD1 as D (5 bases). Germline V gene data show CDR1 as SEHNR and CDR2 as FQNEAQ (reference sequence). Trimming cost V 8 bases and J 1 base, with 14 bases left between them. The CDR3 loop spans 14 amino acids. The CDR3 sequence is CASAQSQGNTEAFF. The DNA for the CDR3 is TGTGCCAGCGCTCAGAGCCAGGGGAACACTGAAGCTTTCTTT.

This clone came up a few times. This specimen includes other DNA sequences encoding the same CDR3. The chain couples TRBV10-3 to TRBJ2-3; D is perhaps TRBD2 (5 bases). With 4 bases removed from V and 0 bases from J, the gap between germline ends came to 5 bases. Germline V gives CDR1 ENHRY, CDR2 SYGVKD. The CDR3 extends over 13 amino acids. CDR3 residues: CAISGTSTDTQYF. In DNA, the CDR3 is TGTGCCATCAGTGGGACTAGCACAGATACGCAGTATTTT.

This chain uses TRBV30 with TRBJ1-1; no clear D gene. The germline gives CDR1 GTSNPN, CDR2 SVGIG (reference sequence). Trimming took off 3 bases at V and 4 bases at J, with 12 bases between the two ends. The CDR3 totals 13 residues. The DNA of the CDR3 is TGTGCCTGGAGGACTATAGAGGGCACTGAAGCTTTCTTT. It is translated as CAWRTIEGTEAFF.